Presented here are 10 T cell receptor beta chains from one specimen sequenced in a study of T cells in narcolepsy. Produced via immunoSEQ multiplex PCR; TCRdb's table is partial and in-frame only. The sample includes more than 20,000 clones, 80% to 85% of them seen just once. The material sequenced was memory (CD45RA-) CD4+ T cells from blood. The receptors here all came from a human donor in good health.

Comments on this clone: This sample includes further DNA sequences coding for the same CDR3. The V call is TRBV7-2, the J call TRBJ1-3; 9 nucleotides line up with TRBD1. This CDR3 contains 18 residues. Germline values: CDR1 SGHTA, CDR2 FQGNSA. The J segment lost 4 bases and the V segment lost 5 bases, leaving 15 bases of the junction unmatched. CDR3 DNA sequence: TGTGCCAGCAGCCCCGACGGACAGGGGTGGGCTTCGGGAAACACCATATATTTT. As protein: CASSPDGQGWASGNTIYF.

The sample holds a few counts of this clone. The gene calls are TRBV7-2 and TRBJ2-1; 7 bases agree with TRBD1. After removal of 0 bases from V and 7 bases from J, the junction contained 3 bases not matched to a gene. Germline V CDR1 and CDR2: SGHTA, FQGNSA. The length of the CDR3 is 14 residues. This CDR3 is CASSLAGRGNEQFF. CDR3 bases: TGTGCCAGCAGCTTAGCGGGCAGGGGGAATGAGCAGTTCTTC.

The chain uses TRBV6-6 and TRBJ1-5; TRBD1 is a possible D gene (6 bases). Germline values: CDR1 MNHNY, CDR2 SVGAGI (reference sequence). CDR3 size: 16 residues. Trimming removed 6 bases from V and 0 bases from J, with 15 bases in between. The CDR3 region has the DNA TGTGCCAGCAGCCCTGGGGGGGGCTATAGCAATCAGCCCCAGCATTTT. It encodes CASSPGGGYSNQPQHF.

This chain uses TRBV7-2 with TRBJ1-3; D might be TRBD1 (5 bases). The CDR3 length is 15 residues. Trimming shortened V by 1 base and J by 2 bases, and 9 bases separated the two germline ends. Germline values: CDR1 SGHTA, CDR2 FQGNSA. The CDR3: CASSLGSRAGNTIYF. The CDR3 DNA sequence: TGTGCCAGCAGCTTAGGGTCCAGGGCTGGAAACACCATATATTTT.

This rearrangement joins TRBV5-1 to TRBJ2-7, with D uncertain. This CDR3 is 13 amino acids long. Germline-derived CDR1 and CDR2 are SGHRS and YFSETQ. The V and J ends lost 1 base and 0 bases respectively, with 5 bases between them. CDR3 sequence reads: CASSLWASYEQYF. The CDR3 bases are TGCGCCAGCAGCTTGTGGGCCTCCTACGAGCAGTACTTC.

The chain has TRBV11-2 and TRBJ2-1; D perhaps matches TRBD1 (6 bases). V was cut by 5 bases and J by 9 bases, with 17 bases left in between. The CDR3 consists of 14 residues. Germline V gives CDR1 SGHAT, CDR2 FQNNGV. CDR3 DNA: TGTGCCAGCAGCGCCGGCAGGGGATGGGGTGAGCAGTTCTTC. Amino acid sequence: CASSAGRGWGEQFF.

This chain links TRBV6-6 with TRBJ1-1; 8 nucleotides match TRBD1. The CDR3 length is 14 residues. J lost 1 base, V lost 8 bases, and 6 bases had no gene match. Germline loops: CDR1 MNHNY, CDR2 SVGAGI (reference sequence). The CDR3 region has the DNA TGTGCCAGCGGGAGACAGGGGACGAACACTGAAGCTTTCTTT. Amino acid sequence: CASGRQGTNTEAFF.

The rearrangement links TRBV10-3 to TRBJ2-3, with 10 bases that match TRBD2. The V gene end was trimmed by 6 bases and the J gene end by 4 bases; junction bases not matched to a gene: 4. CDR1 and CDR2 from the germline V gene are ENHRY and SYGVKD. This CDR3 contains 14 residues. Written as DNA, the CDR3 is TGTGCCATCAGGCTTAGCGGGGGGTCAGATACGCAGTATTTT. Its protein product is CAIRLSGGSDTQYF.

J is TRBJ1-2 and V is TRBV5-5, with D perhaps matching TRBD1 (5 bases). CDR3 size: 14 residues. CDR1 is SGHKS, CDR2 YYEKEE, per germline (reference sequence). The V end lost 2 bases, the J end lost 4 bases, and 12 bases lay between the germline ends. For the CDR3, the DNA is TGTGCCAGCAGCTTACCGGGACTGAGCTATGGCTACACCTTC. Translated: CASSLPGLSYGYTF.

The gene calls are TRBV7-9 and TRBJ1-1; D gene ambiguous. Germline values: CDR1 SEHNR, CDR2 FQNEAQ (reference sequence). V shed 5 bases and J shed 6 bases, with 13 bases lying between them. The CDR3 contains 13 residues. CDR3 loop: CASSPSLGPEAFF. CDR3 bases: TGTGCCAGCAGCCCGAGTTTAGGGCCTGAAGCTTTCTTT. Variable domain in full (rest from reference TRBV7-9 and TRBJ1-1): DTGVSQNPRHKITKRGQNVTFRCDPISEHNRLYWYRQTLGQGPEFLTYFQNEAQLEKSRLLSDRFSAERPKGSFSTLEIQRTEQGDSAMYLCASSPSLGPEAFFGQGTRLTVV.